What follows are 26 T cell receptor beta chains derived from one specimen sequenced in a study of blood T cells in healthy people across ages. Next came a second PCR, run for 7 to 11 cycles, which used a sample-barcoded 5' primer along with a J-beta primer mix. Via MiXCR, TCRdb re-called the 5' RACE reads, giving one row per CDR3 protein. The data hold approximately 1.5 million distinct CDR3 sequences, with roughly 32% observed a single time. Sequenced: blood. The receptor set was obtained from a woman aged 25 to 45 in good health.

There are a few counts of this clonotype. This chain connects TRBV6-6 to TRBJ2-6; no definite D call. CDR1 is MNHNY and CDR2 is SVGAGI in the germline V gene (reference sequence). V lost 5 bases and J 2 bases, leaving 13 bases between the germline ends. This CDR3 spans 16 amino acids. CDR3 region: CASSQSLVPGANVLTF. CDR3 sequence (DNA): TGTGCCAGCAGTCAATCCTTGGTTCCTGGGGCCAACGTCCTGACTTTC.

V and J are TRBV6-5 and TRBJ2-7; 7 nucleotides match TRBD2. V lost 8 bases and J lost 2; bases outside the gene matches: 12. Germline V lookup: CDR1 MNHEY, CDR2 SVGAGI. This CDR3 spans 15 amino acids. CDR3 in amino acids: CASYSREESPYEQYF. The CDR3 DNA reads TGTGCCAGCTATTCACGGGAGGAATCCCCCTACGAGCAGTACTTC.

CDR3 sequence reads: CASHDGSAYNEQFF. The CDR3 nucleotides are TGTGCCAGTCATGACGGGAGTGCGTACAATGAGCAGTTCTTC. This sequence joins TRBV11-1 and TRBJ2-1; a possible D gene is TRBD2 (6 bases). This CDR3 is 14 amino acids long. Trimming removed 9 bases from V and 4 bases from J, with 16 bases in between. Germline V gives CDR1 SGHAT, CDR2 FQDESV (reference sequence).

The chain has TRBV2 and TRBJ2-3; D is tentatively TRBD1 or TRBD2 (5 bases each). V lost 5 bases and J 2 bases, leaving 11 bases between the germline ends. Germline CDR1 reads SNHLY; CDR2 reads FYNNEI. This CDR3 region has 14 residues. The CDR3 DNA reads as TGTGCCAGCAGTCGGGACCAAAACACAGATACGCAGTATTTT. Translated: CASSRDQNTDTQYF. The whole variable domain, filled in from reference TRBV2 and TRBJ2-3, reads EPEVTQTPSHQVTQMGQEVILRCVPISNHLYFYWYRQILGQKVEFLVSFYNNEISEKSEIFDDQFSVERPDGSNFTLKIRSTKLEDSAMYFCASSRDQNTDTQYFGPGTRLTVL.

This clonotype was observed a handful of times. The CDR3: CSVPKRERQETQYF. As DNA, the CDR3 is TGCAGTGTCCCCAAGCGGGAGAGGCAAGAGACCCAGTACTTC. V is TRBV20-1 and J is TRBJ2-5; 8 nucleotides agree with TRBD2. CDR1 and CDR2 from the germline V gene are DFQATT and SNEGSKA (reference sequence). There are 14 residues in the CDR3. With V trimmed by 7 bases and J by 2 bases, 9 bases remained unmatched.

The gene calls are TRBV28 and TRBJ2-7, with unresolved D. Germline V gene sequence: CDR1 MDHEN, CDR2 SYDVKM. Trimming cost V 5 bases and J 6 bases, with 14 bases left between them. The CDR3 runs 13 residues. CDR3 residues: CASSPVLRGEQYF. CDR3 DNA sequence: TGTGCCAGCAGTCCCGTCCTTAGAGGCGAGCAGTACTTC.

The chain recombines TRBV30 with TRBJ1-1; TRBD1 agrees at 7 bases. The V gene end was trimmed by 4 bases and the J gene end by 1 base; junction bases not matched to a gene: 9. The germline gives CDR1 GTSNPN, CDR2 SVGIG (reference sequence). The length of the CDR3 is 15 residues. CDR3 sequence: CAWIKTGSGNTEAFF. The CDR3 region has the DNA TGTGCCTGGATTAAGACAGGGTCGGGGAACACTGAAGCTTTCTTT.

The table lists this clonotype with many counts. The chain has TRBV7-2 and TRBJ1-2; a possible D gene is TRBD1 (5 bases). CDR3 length: 15 residues. The germline V gene encodes CDR1 SGHTA and CDR2 FQGNSA. The V and J ends lost 2 bases and 3 bases respectively, with 13 bases between them. For the CDR3, the DNA is TGTGCCAGCAGCTTACCTACGGGGGGGTACTATGGCTACACCTTC. It yields the protein CASSLPTGGYYGYTF.

V usage is TRBV20-1 and J usage is TRBJ2-3; D not certain. In germline, CDR1 is DFQATT, CDR2 SNEGSKA (reference sequence). V dropped 0 bases and J dropped 2 bases, with 6 bases sitting between them. The CDR3 length is 13 residues. CDR3: CSARDIYTDTQYF. The DNA for the CDR3 is TGCAGTGCTAGAGACATTTACACAGATACGCAGTATTTT.

The J gene is TRBJ1-1, the V gene TRBV5-1; D is possibly TRBD1 (5 bases). The germline CDR1 and CDR2 sequences are SGHRS and YFSETQ. The CDR3 spans 14 residues. Deletions cut 2 bases from V and 7 bases from J, with 15 bases between. CDR3 protein: CASSLLVLGDEAFF. The CDR3 DNA is TGCGCCAGCAGCTTACTTGTGCTGGGGGATGAAGCTTTCTTT.

This clonotype was seen at least ten times. This rearrangement joins TRBV9 to TRBJ2-4; D unclear. V was pared by 4 bases and J by 5 bases, with 10 bases between. CDR3 size: 13 residues. Looked up from germline, CDR1 is SGDLS and CDR2 is YYNGEE. The CDR3 DNA follows: TGTGCCAGCAGCAACCCGACTGAAAACATTCAGTACTTC. Protein sequence: CASSNPTENIQYF.

The V gene is TRBV5-5, the J gene TRBJ1-4; D uncertain. This CDR3 has 18 amino acids. Germline values: CDR1 SGHKS, CDR2 YYEKEE (reference sequence). The V and J ends lost 0 bases and 0 bases respectively, with 15 bases between them. The CDR3 is CASSLAGVAAATNEKLFF. The CDR3 bases are TGTGCCAGCAGCTTGGCCGGGGTTGCGGCTGCAACTAATGAAAAACTGTTTTTT.

This chain connects TRBV20-1 to TRBJ2-1, with D possibly matching TRBD2 (6 bases). Trimming stripped 6 bases from V and 1 base from J, with 13 bases between. The CDR3 sequence is 14 residues long. Looked up from germline, CDR1 is DFQATT and CDR2 is SNEGSKA (reference sequence). The chain's CDR3 is CSACPSESYNEQFF. CDR3 DNA: TGCAGTGCCTGTCCTAGCGAATCCTACAATGAGCAGTTCTTC.

In this sample, this clonotype turned up a few times. The genes are TRBV20-1 and TRBJ2-3; TRBD1 might be the D (6 bases). The CDR3 has 13 amino acids. Between the trimmed V and J ends, which lost 5 bases and 2 bases, there was a span of 11 bases. Germline CDR1 and CDR2: DFQATT and SNEGSKA (reference sequence). In nucleotides, the CDR3 is TGCAGTGCTCCCGACAGGTTCACAGATACGCAGTATTTT. This encodes CSAPDRFTDTQYF.

J is TRBJ1-2 and V is TRBV5-1; D is unclear. The germline V and J ends were trimmed by 5 bases and 8 bases, with 16 bases remaining between them. CDR1 is SGHRS, CDR2 YFSETQ, per germline. The CDR3 is 13 amino acids. The CDR3 DNA sequence: TGCGCCAGCAGGGATGACATGACTGAGGGCTACACCTTC. Translated: CASRDDMTEGYTF.

This clonotype was seen only a few times. The chain recombines TRBV7-2 with TRBJ2-3; TRBD1 agrees at 8 bases. The CDR3 is 12 amino acids. Per germline, CDR1 SGHTA and CDR2 FQGNSA. Germline trimming cut 4 bases from V and 11 bases from J; bases unmatched to any gene: 5. CDR3 protein: CASSSGTGGQYF. The CDR3 DNA reads as TGTGCCAGCAGCTCGGGGACAGGCGGGCAGTATTTT.

The rearrangement uses TRBV7-9 and TRBJ1-4, with D possibly being TRBD1 (5 bases). Deletions cut 5 bases from V and 8 bases from J, with 21 bases between. The germline gives CDR1 SEHNR, CDR2 FQNEAQ (reference sequence). The CDR3 is 16 residues long. This chain's CDR3 is CASSPPAGPRKEKLFF. The DNA of the CDR3 is TGTGCCAGCAGCCCACCCGCGGGGCCTAGGAAGGAAAAACTGTTTTTT.

This clonotype was recorded a few times. The chain carries TRBV4-1 and TRBJ1-6; weak D call: TRBD1 (5 bases). Trimming cost V 0 bases and J 1 base, with 13 bases left between them. The CDR3 loop spans 18 amino acids. The germline V gene encodes CDR1 MGHRA and CDR2 YSYEKL. The CDR3, as DNA: TGCGCCAGCAGCCAAGATGGGGGGGTCGGGTCCTATAATTCACCCCTCCACTTT. Translating gives CASSQDGGVGSYNSPLHF.

This chain's CDR3 is CASSEQGRAEAFF. CDR3 nucleotides: TGTGCCAGCAGTGAACAGGGTCGAGCTGAAGCTTTCTTT. V usage is TRBV6-1 and J usage is TRBJ1-1, with D tentatively TRBD1 (5 bases). From germline, CDR1 is MNHNS and CDR2 SASEGT. This CDR3 region has 13 residues. V was clipped by 2 bases and J by 6 bases, with 10 bases between them.

This chain connects TRBV11-2 to TRBJ2-3; possibly TRBD2 for D (6 bases). CDR3 length: 15 amino acids. Germline-derived CDR1 and CDR2 are SGHAT and FQNNGV. V lost 8 bases and J lost 2, with 17 bases in between. The CDR3 DNA sequence: TGTGCCAGCGCTATATTGGCGGGGAACACAGATACGCAGTATTTT. Translation: CASAILAGNTDTQYF. Using reference TRBV11-2 and TRBJ2-3 for the parts outside the CDR3, the full variable domain is EAGVAQSPRYKIIEKRQSVAFWCNPISGHATLYWYQQILGQGPKLLIQFQNNGVVDDSQLPKDRFSAERLKGVDSTLKIQPAKLEDSAVYLCASAILAGNTDTQYFGPGTRLTVL.

This clonotype was counted a few times. V gene TRBV6-2 or TRBV6-3 combines with J gene TRBJ1-5; no clear D. CDR3 length equals 18 residues. CDR1 MNHEY and CDR2 SVGEGT come from the germline V gene. Trimming took off 0 bases at V and 5 bases at J, with 20 bases between the two ends. As DNA, the CDR3 is TGTGCCAGCAGTTACTCGGTCGATAGGAGCCTCTTTTATCAGCCCCAGCATTTT. Protein sequence: CASSYSVDRSLFYQPQHF.

A few counts support this clonotype. The V gene is TRBV5-4, the J gene TRBJ2-6, with no clear D. The CDR3 consists of 15 residues. The germline gives CDR1 SGHNT, CDR2 YYREEE (reference sequence). V gave up 4 bases and J gave up 2 bases, with 10 bases separating them. The DNA of the CDR3 is TGTGCCAGCAGCCTGACGGCAACTGGGGCCAACGTCCTGACTTTC. It specifies CASSLTATGANVLTF. The full variable domain, with the rest looked up from reference TRBV5-4 and TRBJ2-6, is ETGVTQSPTHLIKTRGQQVTLRCSSQSGHNTVSWYQQALGQGPQFIFQYYREEENGRGNFPPRFSGLQFPNYSSELNVNALELDDSALYLCASSLTATGANVLTFGAGSRLTVL.

V gene TRBV20-1 combines with J gene TRBJ2-5, with no clear D. The CDR3 totals 15 residues. Trimming shortened V by 0 bases and J by 1 base, and 12 bases separated the two germline ends. CDR1 is DFQATT and CDR2 is SNEGSKA in the germline V gene (reference sequence). In DNA form, the CDR3 reads TGCAGTGCTAGAGATATAAGGAGAGGCCAAGAGACCCAGTACTTC. It yields the protein CSARDIRRGQETQYF.

The rearrangement links TRBV7-2 to TRBJ2-5; the D gene could be TRBD1 or TRBD2 (5 bases each). V lost 5 bases to trimming and J lost 4 bases, with 14 bases between them. Germline assignment: CDR1 SGHTA and CDR2 FQGNSA. This CDR3 is built from 14 residues. CDR3 in DNA: TGTGCCAGCAGCCCAGAGGGGACGGGAGAGACCCAGTACTTC. Translation gives CASSPEGTGETQYF.

The sample holds many counts of this clonotype. The chain links TRBV27 to TRBJ1-2, with TRBD1 identical over 9 bases. Looked up from germline, CDR1 is MNHEY and CDR2 is SMNVEV (reference sequence). The CDR3 covers 14 residues. Unmatched junction bases numbered 5, after V lost 5 bases and J lost 4 bases. CDR3 nucleotides: TGTGCCAGCAGTCGACAGGGGGAAGGCTATGGCTACACCTTC. Translating gives CASSRQGEGYGYTF.

This chain joins TRBV9 and TRBJ2-3, with 7 nucleotides matching TRBD2. The length of the CDR3 is 15 residues. With V trimmed by 2 bases and J by 6 bases, 9 bases remained unmatched. Germline assignment: CDR1 SGDLS and CDR2 YYNGEE. Written as DNA, the CDR3 is TGTGCCAGCAGCGTCCTCCTAGCGGCAACCGATACGCAGTATTTT. Its protein product is CASSVLLAATDTQYF.